Listed below are T cell receptor beta chains from one sample, sequenced in a study of early T cells in non-severe SARS-CoV-2 infection. Via MiXCR, TCRdb re-called the 5' RACE reads, giving one row per CDR3 protein. This table holds 70,000 to 95,000 distinct CDR3 sequences, roughly a sixth found once. Sequencing used whole blood. These receptors originate from an adult who was a healthcare worker with PCR-confirmed SARS-CoV-2 infection or an uninfected control (not recorded which). Both conserved end residues are part of each CDR3.

>TRBJ2-3|TRBV29-1
CSVVQAGVADTQYF
>TRBJ1-5|TRBV5-8
CASSRLRQAYQPQHF
>TRBJ2-1|TRBV29-1
CSSGEENLYNEQFF
>TRBJ2-1|TRBV7-8
CASASTSVSYNEQFF
>TRBJ2-1|TRBV21-1
CASTKASARPPHYNEQFF
>TRBJ2-7|TRBV20-1
CSASSGTAYEQYF
>TRBJ2-3|TRBV6-1
CASSETSGRGTDTQYF
>TRBJ2-7|TRBV7-9
CASSLNSGQGLAAF
>TRBJ2-7|TRBV14
CASSWRGEQYF
>TRBJ1-4|TRBV5-5
CASSLSGQGLREKLFF
>TRBJ2-1|TRBV3-1
CASSQAHEQFF
>TRBJ2-5|TRBV11-2
CASSYRIGTSGQETQYF
>TRBJ2-7|TRBV28
CASSLSRGAPTYEQYF
>TRBJ2-3|TRBV4-1
CASSPEPLQRGFTDTQYF
>TRBJ2-2|TRBV29-1
CSVEDNLSGELFF
>TRBJ2-7|TRBV20-1
CSARGILAGKDEQYF
>TRBJ1-1|TRBV11-2
CASSLPGRLDTEAFF
>TRBJ1-5|TRBV10-2
CASKLDRDQPQHF
>TRBJ1-2|TRBV19
CASSITGTGVRGGYTF
>TRBJ2-1|TRBV5-1
CASSSTPLTSGYNEQFF
>TRBJ2-7|TRBV29-1
CSVAQGTEEQYF
>TRBJ2-3|TRBV11-1
CASSLVPGVGTDTQYF
>TRBJ1-2|TRBV5-4
CASSIPGVGYTF
>TRBJ2-3|TRBV5-1
CASSPGQGTDTQYF
>TRBJ2-5|TRBV25-1
CASSVRGAKTQYF
>TRBJ2-1|TRBV30
CAWSSTGLAGGPFDYNEQFF
>TRBJ2-7|TRBV12-5
CASGLRDLHSYEQYF
>TRBJ1-2|TRBV19
CASSFPLDGNYGYTF
>TRBJ1-4|TRBV12-3/TRBV12-4
CASSLLGGFNEKLFF
>TRBJ2-5|TRBV11-2
CASSPASTSRETQYF
>TRBJ2-4|TRBV20-1
CSAGRGGQENIQYF
>TRBJ2-1|TRBV7-9
CASSSTASSFYNEQFF
>TRBJ2-2|TRBV30
CAWGHGGANTGELFF
>TRBJ2-7|TRBV20-1
CSASRDSYYEQYF
>TRBJ2-4|TRBV20-1
CSARDPGRGAKNIQYF
>TRBJ2-2|TRBV5-4
CASSLAGPTGELFF
>TRBJ2-7|TRBV7-6
CVSSFRTGTEEQYF